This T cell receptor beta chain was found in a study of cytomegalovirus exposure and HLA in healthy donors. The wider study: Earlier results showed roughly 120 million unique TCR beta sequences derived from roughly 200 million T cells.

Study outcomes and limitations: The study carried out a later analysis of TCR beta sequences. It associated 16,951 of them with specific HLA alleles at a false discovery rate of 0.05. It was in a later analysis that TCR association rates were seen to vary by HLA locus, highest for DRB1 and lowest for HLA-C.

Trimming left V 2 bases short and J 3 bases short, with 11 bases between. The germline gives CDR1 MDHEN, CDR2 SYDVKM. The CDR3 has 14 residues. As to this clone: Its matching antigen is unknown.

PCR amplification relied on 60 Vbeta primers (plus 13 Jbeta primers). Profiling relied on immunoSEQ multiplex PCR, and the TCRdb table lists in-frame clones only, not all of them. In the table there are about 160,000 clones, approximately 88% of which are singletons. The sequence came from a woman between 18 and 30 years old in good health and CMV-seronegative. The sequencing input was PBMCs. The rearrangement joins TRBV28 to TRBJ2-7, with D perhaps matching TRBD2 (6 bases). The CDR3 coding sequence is TGTGCCAGCAGTTTAGCAGGAGGGGACTACGAGCAGTACTTC. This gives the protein CASSLAGGDYEQYF.